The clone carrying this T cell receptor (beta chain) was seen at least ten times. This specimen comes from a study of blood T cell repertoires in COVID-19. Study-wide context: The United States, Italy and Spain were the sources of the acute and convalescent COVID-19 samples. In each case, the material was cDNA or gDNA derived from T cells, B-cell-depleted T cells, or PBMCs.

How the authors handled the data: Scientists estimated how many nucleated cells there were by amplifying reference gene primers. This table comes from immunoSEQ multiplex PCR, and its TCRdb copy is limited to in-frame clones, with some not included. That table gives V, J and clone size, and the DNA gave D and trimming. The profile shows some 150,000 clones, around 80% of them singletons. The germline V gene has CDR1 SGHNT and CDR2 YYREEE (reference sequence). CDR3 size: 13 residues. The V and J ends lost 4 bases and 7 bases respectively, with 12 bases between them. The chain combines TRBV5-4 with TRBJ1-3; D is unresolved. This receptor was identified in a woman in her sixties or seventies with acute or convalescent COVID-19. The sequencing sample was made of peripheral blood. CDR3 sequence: CASSREQSNTIYF. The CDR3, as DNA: TGTGCCAGCAGCCGGGAGCAGAGTAACACCATATATTTT.